This T cell receptor beta chain was obtained from a study of beta chain features in type 1 diabetes. Findings and limits, study-wide: For Type 1 diabetes patients, all four CD4+ subsets carried TCRB CDR3s that were moderately but significantly shorter. Sampled from patients, naive, central memory and Treg TCRB repertoires appeared more similar than those sampled from healthy donors. HLA influence on TCRB rearrangement stayed unresolved here.

The investigators reverse transcribed all of the isolated RNA, so they sequenced expressed TCRB transcripts. There were about 3.6 million reads on average in the naive, central memory and regulatory T cell samples. Data came from immunoSEQ multiplex PCR; TCRdb stores just in-frame clones and leaves some out. The sample records 250,000 to 300,000 clones, roughly a quarter being singletons. This clone has more than one count but fewer than ten. As yet, its antigen is unknown. The CDR3 is 13 amino acids. The germline V gene encodes CDR1 MNHNY and CDR2 SVGAGI (reference sequence). The J segment lost 12 bases and the V segment lost 6 bases, leaving 11 bases of the junction unmatched. Once sorted, every population was more than 98% pure.

This chain uses TRBV6-6 with TRBJ1-1; 9 bases match TRBD1. The TCR originated in a woman in her twenties or thirties with type 1 diabetes. The sequenced material came from naive CD4+ T cells from blood. The CDR3 region has the DNA TGTGCCAGCAGCTGGCGGCCGGGACAGGGATCTTTCTTT. Amino acids: CASSWRPGQGSFF.